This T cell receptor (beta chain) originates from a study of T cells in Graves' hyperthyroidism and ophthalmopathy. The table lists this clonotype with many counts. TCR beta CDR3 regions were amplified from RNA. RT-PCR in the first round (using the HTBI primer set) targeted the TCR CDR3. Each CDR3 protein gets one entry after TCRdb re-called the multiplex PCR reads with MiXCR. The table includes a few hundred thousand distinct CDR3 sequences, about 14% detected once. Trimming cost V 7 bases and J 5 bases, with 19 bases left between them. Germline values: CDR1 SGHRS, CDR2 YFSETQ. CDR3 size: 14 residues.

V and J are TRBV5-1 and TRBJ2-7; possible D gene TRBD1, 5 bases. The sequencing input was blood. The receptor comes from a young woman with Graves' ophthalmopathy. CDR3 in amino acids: CASSLETEIDEQYF. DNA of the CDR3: TGCGCCAGCTCCCTCGAGACAGAGATAGACGAGCAGTACTTC. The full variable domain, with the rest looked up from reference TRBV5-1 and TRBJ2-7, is KAGVTQTPRYLIKTRGQQVTLSCSPISGHRSVSWYQQTPGQGLQFLFEYFSETQRNKGNFPGRFSGRQFSNSRSEMNVSTLELGDSALYLCASSLETEIDEQYFGPGTRLTVT.